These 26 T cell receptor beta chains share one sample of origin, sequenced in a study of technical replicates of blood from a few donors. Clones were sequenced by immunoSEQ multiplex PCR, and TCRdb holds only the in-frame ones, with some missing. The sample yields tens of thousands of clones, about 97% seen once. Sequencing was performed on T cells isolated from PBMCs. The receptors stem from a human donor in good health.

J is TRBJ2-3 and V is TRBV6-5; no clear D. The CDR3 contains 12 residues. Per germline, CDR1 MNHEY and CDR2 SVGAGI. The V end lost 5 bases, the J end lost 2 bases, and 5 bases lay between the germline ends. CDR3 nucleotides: TGTGCCAGCAGTCAAAACACAGATACGCAGTATTTT. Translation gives CASSQNTDTQYF.

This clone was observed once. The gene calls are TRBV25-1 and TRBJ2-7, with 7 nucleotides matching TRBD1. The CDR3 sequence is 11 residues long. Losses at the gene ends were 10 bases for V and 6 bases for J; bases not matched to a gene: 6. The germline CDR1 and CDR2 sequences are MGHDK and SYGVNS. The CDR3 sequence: CANTTGSEQYF. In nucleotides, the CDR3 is TGTGCCAACACGACAGGGTCCGAGCAGTACTTC.

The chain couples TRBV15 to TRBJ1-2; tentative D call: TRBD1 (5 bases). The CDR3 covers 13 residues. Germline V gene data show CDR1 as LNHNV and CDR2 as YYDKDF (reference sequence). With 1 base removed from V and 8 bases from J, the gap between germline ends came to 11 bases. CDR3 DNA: TGTGCCACCAGCAGAGGGTCGGGGGAGGGCTACACCTTC. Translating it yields CATSRGSGEGYTF.

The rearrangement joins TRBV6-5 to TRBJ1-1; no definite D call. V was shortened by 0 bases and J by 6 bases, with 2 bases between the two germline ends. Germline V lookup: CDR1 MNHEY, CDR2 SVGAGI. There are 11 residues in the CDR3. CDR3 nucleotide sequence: TGTGCCAGCAGTTACTCCTCTGAAGCTTTCTTT. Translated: CASSYSSEAFF.

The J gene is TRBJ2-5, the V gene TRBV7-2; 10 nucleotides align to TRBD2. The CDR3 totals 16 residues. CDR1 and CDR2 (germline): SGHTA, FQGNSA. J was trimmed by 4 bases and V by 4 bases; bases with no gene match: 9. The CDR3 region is CASSSTSGAEGETQYF. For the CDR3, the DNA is TGTGCCAGCAGCTCAACTAGCGGGGCGGAGGGAGAGACCCAGTACTTC.

CDR3 residues: CASRGANYGYTF. The CDR3, as DNA: TGTGCCAGCAGGGGCGCTAACTATGGCTACACCTTC. The V and J genes are TRBV5-6 and TRBJ1-2; D is undetermined. CDR1 SGHDT and CDR2 YYEEEE come from the germline V gene. The CDR3 runs 12 residues. The ends were cut back, 5 bases at V and 0 bases at J, with 5 bases in the middle.

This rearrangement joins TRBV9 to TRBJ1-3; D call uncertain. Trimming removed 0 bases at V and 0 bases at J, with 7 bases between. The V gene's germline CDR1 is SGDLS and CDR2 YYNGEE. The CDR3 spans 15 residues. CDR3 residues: CASSVAEHSGNTIYF. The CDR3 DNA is TGTGCCAGCAGCGTAGCTGAACACTCTGGAAACACCATATATTTT.

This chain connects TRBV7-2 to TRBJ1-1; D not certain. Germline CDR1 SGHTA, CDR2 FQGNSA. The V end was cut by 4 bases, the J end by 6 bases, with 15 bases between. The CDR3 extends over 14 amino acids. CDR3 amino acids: CASSYERLKAEAFF. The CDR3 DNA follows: TGTGCCAGCAGCTACGAGAGGCTTAAGGCTGAAGCTTTCTTT.

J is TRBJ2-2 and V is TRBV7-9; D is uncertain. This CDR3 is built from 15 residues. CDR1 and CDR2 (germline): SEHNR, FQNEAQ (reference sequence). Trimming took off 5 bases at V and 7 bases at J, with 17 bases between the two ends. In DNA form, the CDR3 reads TGTGCCAGCAGCGCCACAATTCAGAACTACGGGGAGCTGTTTTTT. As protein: CASSATIQNYGELFF.

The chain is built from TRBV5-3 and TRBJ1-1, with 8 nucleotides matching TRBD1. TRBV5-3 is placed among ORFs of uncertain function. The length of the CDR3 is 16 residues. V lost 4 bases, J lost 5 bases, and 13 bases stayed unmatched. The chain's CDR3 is CARSVGQGEVETEAFF. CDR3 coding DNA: TGTGCCAGAAGCGTCGGACAGGGCGAGGTGGAGACTGAAGCTTTCTTT.

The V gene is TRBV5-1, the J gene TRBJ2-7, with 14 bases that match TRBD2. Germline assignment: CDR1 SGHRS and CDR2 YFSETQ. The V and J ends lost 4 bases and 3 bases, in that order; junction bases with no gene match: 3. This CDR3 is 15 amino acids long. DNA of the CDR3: TGCGCCAGCAGCCAGGGACTAGCGGGAGTCTACGAGCAGTACTTC. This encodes CASSQGLAGVYEQYF.

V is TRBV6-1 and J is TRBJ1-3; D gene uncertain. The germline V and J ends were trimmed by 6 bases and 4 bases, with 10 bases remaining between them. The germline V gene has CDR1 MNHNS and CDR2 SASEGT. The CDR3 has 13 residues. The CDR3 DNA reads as TGTGCCAGCAGATACGGTGAAGGAAACACCATATATTTT. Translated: CASRYGEGNTIYF.

CDR3 sequence (DNA): TGTGCCAGCAGCCACCCCTACTACGAGCAGTACTTC. It codes for CASSHPYYEQYF. The rearrangement links TRBV7-2 to TRBJ2-7; D not certain. Trimming cost V 5 bases and J 3 bases, with 8 bases left between them. Germline CDR1 reads SGHTA; CDR2 reads FQGNSA. The CDR3 has 12 residues.

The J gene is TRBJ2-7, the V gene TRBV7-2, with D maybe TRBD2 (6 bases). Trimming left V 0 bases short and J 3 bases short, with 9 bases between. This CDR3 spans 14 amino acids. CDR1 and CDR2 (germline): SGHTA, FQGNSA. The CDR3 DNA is TGTGCCAGCAGCTTAGCGTGGCGGGACTACGAGCAGTACTTC. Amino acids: CASSLAWRDYEQYF.

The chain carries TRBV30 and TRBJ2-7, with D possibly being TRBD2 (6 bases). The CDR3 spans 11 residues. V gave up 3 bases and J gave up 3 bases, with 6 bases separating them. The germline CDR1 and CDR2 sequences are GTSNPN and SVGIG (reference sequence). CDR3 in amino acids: CAWRTSYEQYF. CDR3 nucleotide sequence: TGTGCCTGGAGGACTAGCTACGAGCAGTACTTC.

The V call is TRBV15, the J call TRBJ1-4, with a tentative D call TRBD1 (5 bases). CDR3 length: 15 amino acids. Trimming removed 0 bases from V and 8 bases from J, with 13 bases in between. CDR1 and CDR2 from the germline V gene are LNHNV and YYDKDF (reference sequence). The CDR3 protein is CATSRDGGVEEKLFF. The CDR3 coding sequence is TGTGCCACCAGCAGAGATGGAGGGGTTGAGGAAAAACTGTTTTTT.

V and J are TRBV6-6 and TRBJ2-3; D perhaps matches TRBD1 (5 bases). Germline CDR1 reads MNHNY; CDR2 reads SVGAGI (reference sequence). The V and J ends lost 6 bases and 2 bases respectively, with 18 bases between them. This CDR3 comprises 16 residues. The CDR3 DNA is TGTGCCAGCAGCCCAACTTCTCAGGGCCCCACAGATACGCAGTATTTT. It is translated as CASSPTSQGPTDTQYF.

The CDR3 region is CASSQLDRGLHEQYF. CDR3 DNA sequence: TGTGCCAGCAGCCAATTGGACAGGGGGCTTCACGAGCAGTACTTC. This chain joins TRBV14 and TRBJ2-7; 11 bases map to TRBD1. V lost 2 bases and J lost 5; bases outside the gene matches: 5. The CDR3 totals 15 residues. Looked up from germline, CDR1 is SGHDN and CDR2 is FVKESK.

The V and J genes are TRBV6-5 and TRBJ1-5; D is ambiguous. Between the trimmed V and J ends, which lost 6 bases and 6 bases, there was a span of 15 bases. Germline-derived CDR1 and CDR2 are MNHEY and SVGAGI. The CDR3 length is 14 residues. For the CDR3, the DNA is TGTGCCAGCAGCGATAGGTGGCAGGTTCAGCCCCAGCATTTT. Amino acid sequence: CASSDRWQVQPQHF.

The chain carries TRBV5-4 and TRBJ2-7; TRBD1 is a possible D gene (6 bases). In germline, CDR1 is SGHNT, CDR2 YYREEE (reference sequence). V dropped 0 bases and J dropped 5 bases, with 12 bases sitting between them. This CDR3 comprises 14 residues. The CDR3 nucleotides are TGTGCCAGCAGCTTGGCACAGGGTCTAGACGAGCAGTACTTC. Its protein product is CASSLAQGLDEQYF. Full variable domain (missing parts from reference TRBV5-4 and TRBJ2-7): ETGVTQSPTHLIKTRGQQVTLRCSSQSGHNTVSWYQQALGQGPQFIFQYYREEENGRGNFPPRFSGLQFPNYSSELNVNALELDDSALYLCASSLAQGLDEQYFGPGTRLTVT.

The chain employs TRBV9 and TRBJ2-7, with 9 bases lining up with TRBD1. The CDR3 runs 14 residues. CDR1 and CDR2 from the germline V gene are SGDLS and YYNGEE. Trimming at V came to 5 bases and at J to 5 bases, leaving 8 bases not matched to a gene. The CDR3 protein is CASSGGQGWHEQYF. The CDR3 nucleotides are TGTGCCAGCAGTGGCGGACAGGGGTGGCACGAGCAGTACTTC.

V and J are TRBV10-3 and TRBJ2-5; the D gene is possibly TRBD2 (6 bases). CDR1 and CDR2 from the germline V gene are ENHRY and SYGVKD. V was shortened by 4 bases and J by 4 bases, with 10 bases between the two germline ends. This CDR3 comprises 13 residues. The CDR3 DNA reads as TGTGCCATCAGTGTAATGGGGGGAGAGACCCAGTACTTC. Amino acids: CAISVMGGETQYF.

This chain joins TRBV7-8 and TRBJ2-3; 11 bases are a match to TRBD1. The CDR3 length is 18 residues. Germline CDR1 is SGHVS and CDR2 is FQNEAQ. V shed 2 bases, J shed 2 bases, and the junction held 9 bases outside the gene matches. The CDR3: CASSLPGQGDSYTDTQYF. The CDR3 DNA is TGTGCCAGCAGCTTACCGGGACAGGGGGATTCCTACACAGATACGCAGTATTTT.

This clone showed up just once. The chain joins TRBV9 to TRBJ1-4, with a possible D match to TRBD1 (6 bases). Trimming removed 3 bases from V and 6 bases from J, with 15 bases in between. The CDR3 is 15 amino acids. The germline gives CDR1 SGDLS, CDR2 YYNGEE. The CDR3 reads CASSGSQGEHEKLFF. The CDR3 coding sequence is TGTGCCAGCAGCGGATCACAGGGAGAGCATGAAAAACTGTTTTTT.

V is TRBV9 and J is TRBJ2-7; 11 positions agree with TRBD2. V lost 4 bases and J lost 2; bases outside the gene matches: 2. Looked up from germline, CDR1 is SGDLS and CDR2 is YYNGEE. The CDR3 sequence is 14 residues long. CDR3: CASSPSGRTYEQYF. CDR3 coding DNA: TGTGCCAGCAGCCCTAGCGGGAGGACCTACGAGCAGTACTTC.

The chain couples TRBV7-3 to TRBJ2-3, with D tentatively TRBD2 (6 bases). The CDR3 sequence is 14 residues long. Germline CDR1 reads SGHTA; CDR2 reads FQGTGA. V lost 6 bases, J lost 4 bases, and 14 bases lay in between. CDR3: CASREEGRADTQYF. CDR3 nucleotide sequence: TGTGCCAGCAGAGAGGAGGGAAGGGCAGATACGCAGTATTTT.